This T cell receptor (beta chain) was recorded in a study of cytomegalovirus exposure and HLA in healthy donors. Study information: The approximately 120 validation repertoires were reported in a later analysis to have been generated on the same platform as the approximately 700 first-cohort repertoires. Findings and caveats of the study: Some public TCRs appeared in many individuals, while most sequences were rare.

In regard to this clone: Its antigen is as yet unknown.

The CDR3 runs to 16 residues. The germline gives CDR1 SGHTS, CDR2 YDEGEE. V was pared by 3 bases and J by 4 bases, with 11 bases of the junction left unmatched. Sequencing was performed with immunoSEQ multiplex PCR; in TCRdb, only in-frame clones are kept and a portion is missing. The data hold 150,000 or so clones, with 85% to 90% observed a single time. The V gene is TRBV5-8, the J gene TRBJ2-3; 7 nucleotides match TRBD2. Sequencing used PBMCs. The sequence came from a human donor in good health. The CDR3 region is CASSSGEGLVADTQYF. The CDR3 nucleotides are TGTGCCAGCAGCTCCGGGGAGGGTTTAGTAGCAGATACGCAGTATTTT.